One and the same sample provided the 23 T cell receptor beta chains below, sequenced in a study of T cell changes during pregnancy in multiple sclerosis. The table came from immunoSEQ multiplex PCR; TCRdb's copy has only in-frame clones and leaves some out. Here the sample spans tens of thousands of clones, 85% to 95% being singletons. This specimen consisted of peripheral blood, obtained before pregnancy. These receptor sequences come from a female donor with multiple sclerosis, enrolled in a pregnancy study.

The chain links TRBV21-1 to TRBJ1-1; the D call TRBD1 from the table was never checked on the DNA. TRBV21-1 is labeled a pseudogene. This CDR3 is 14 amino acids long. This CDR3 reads CASSIRGLNTEAFF. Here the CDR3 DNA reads TGTGCCAGCAGCATAAGGGGGCTGAACACTGAAGCTTTCTTT.

The CDR3 nucleotides are TGTGCCAGCAGTTTGAGTAGACAAGAGACCCAGTACTTC. Translating gives CASSLSRQETQYF. The genes are TRBV28 and TRBJ2-5; D call uncertain. CDR1 MDHEN and CDR2 SYDVKM come from the germline V gene. This CDR3 has 13 residues. The germline V and J ends were trimmed by 3 bases and 2 bases, with 7 bases remaining between them.

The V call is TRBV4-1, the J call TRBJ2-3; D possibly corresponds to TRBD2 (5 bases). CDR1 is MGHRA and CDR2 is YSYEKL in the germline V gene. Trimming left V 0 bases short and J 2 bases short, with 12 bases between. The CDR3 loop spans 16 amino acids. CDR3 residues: CASSQDRSSDTDTQYF. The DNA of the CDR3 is TGCGCCAGCAGCCAAGACCGGAGTAGCGACACAGATACGCAGTATTTT.

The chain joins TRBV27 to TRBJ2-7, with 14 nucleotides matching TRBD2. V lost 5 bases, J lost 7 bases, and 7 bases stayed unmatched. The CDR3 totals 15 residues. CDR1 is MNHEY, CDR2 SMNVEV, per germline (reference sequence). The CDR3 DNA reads TGTGCCAGCAGTCCGGGACTAGCGGGAGTAAAAGAGCAGTACTTC. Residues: CASSPGLAGVKEQYF.

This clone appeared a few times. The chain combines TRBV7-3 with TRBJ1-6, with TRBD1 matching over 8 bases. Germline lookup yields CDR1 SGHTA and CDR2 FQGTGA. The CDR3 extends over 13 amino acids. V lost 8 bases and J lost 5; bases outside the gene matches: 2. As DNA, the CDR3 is TGTGCCAGCGGGACAGGCGATAATTCACCCCTCCACTTT. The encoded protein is CASGTGDNSPLHF.

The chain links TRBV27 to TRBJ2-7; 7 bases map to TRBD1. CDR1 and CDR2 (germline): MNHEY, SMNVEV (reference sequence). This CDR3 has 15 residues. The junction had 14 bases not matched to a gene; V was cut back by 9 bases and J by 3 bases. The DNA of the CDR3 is TGTGCCAGTTCTACAGGGGCCGCCTCCCTCTACGAGCAGTACTTC. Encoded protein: CASSTGAASLYEQYF.

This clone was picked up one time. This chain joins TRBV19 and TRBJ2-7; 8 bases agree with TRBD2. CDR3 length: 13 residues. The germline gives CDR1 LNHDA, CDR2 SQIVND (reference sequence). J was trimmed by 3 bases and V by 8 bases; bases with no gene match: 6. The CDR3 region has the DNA TGTGCCAGTGCACCGGGACTAGGCTACGAGCAGTACTTC. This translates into CASAPGLGYEQYF.

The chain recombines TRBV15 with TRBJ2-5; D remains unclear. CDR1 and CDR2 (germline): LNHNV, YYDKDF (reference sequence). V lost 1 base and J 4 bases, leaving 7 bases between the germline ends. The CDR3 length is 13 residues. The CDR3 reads CATSRAPSETQYF. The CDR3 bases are TGTGCCACCAGCAGAGCCCCGTCAGAGACCCAGTACTTC.

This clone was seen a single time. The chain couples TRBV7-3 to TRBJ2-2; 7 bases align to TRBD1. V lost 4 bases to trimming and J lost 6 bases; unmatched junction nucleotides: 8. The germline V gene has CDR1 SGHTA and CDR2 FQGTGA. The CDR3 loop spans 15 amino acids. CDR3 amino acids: CASSSQGPGSGELFF. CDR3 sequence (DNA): TGTGCCAGCAGCTCACAGGGGCCCGGGTCCGGGGAGCTGTTTTTT.

The CDR3 loop is CASSVGQGGNQPQHF. For the CDR3, the DNA is TGTGCCAGCAGCGTAGGACAGGGGGGGAATCAGCCCCAGCATTTT. The V gene is TRBV9, the J gene TRBJ1-5, with TRBD1 matching over 9 bases. Trimming cost V 0 bases and J 4 bases; bases outside gene matches: 2. Germline V CDR1 and CDR2: SGDLS, YYNGEE. CDR3 length: 15 residues.

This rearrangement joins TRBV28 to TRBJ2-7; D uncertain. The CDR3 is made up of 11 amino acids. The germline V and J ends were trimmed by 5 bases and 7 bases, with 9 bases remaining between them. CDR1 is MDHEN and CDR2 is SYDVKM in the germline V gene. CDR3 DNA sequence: TGTGCCAGCAGTCCCCGAGGAGAGCAGTACTTC. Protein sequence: CASSPRGEQYF.

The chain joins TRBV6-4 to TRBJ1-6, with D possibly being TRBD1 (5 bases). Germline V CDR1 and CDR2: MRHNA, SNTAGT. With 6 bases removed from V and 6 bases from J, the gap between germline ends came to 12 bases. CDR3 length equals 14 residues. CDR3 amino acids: CASSATDGNSPLHF. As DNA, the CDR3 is TGTGCCAGCAGCGCGACAGACGGTAATTCACCCCTCCACTTT.

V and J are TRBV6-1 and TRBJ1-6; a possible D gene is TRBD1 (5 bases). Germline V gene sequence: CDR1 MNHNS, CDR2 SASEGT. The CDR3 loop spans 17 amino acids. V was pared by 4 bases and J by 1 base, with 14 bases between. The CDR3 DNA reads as TGTGCCAGCAGTGGGGGTTTCGGGGGTTCCTATAATTCACCCCTCCACTTT. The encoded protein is CASSGGFGGSYNSPLHF.

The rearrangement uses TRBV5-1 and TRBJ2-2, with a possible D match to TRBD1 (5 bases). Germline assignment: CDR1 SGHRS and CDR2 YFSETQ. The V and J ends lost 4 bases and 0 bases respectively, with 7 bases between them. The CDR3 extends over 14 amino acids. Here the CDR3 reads CASSPDTNTGELFF. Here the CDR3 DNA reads TGCGCCAGCAGCCCGGACACGAACACCGGGGAGCTGTTTTTT.

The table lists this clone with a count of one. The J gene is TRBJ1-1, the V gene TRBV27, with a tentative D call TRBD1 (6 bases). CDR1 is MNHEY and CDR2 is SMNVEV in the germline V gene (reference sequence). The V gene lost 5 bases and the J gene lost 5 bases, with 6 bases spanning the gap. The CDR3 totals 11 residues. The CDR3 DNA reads TGTGCCAGCAGTCAGGGGACTGAAGCTTTCTTT. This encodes CASSQGTEAFF.

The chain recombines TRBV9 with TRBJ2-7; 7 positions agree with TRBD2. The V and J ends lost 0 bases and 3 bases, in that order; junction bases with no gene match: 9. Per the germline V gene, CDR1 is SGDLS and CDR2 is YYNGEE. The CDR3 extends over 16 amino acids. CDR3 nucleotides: TGTGCCAGCAGCGTAGGAGGCAGCGGGGCACACTACGAGCAGTACTTC. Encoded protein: CASSVGGSGAHYEQYF.

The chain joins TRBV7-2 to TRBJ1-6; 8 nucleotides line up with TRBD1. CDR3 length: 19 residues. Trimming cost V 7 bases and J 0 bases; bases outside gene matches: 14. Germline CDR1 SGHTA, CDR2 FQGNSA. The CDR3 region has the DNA TGTGCCAGCACCGGTGGAAAAGGACAGGGTAGCTCCTATAATTCACCCCTCCACTTT. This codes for CASTGGKGQGSSYNSPLHF.

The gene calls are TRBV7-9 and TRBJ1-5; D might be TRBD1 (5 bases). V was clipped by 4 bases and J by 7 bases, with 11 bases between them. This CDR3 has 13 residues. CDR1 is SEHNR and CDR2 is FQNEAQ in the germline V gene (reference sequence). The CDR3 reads CASSSDGGQPQHF. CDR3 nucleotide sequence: TGTGCCAGCAGCTCGGACGGGGGGCAGCCCCAGCATTTT.

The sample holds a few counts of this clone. CDR3 nucleotides: TGTGCCAGCAGTTTTGGAGGGGTGGCTCAGCCCCAGCATTTT. It translates to CASSFGGVAQPQHF. V usage is TRBV27 and J usage is TRBJ1-5; D perhaps matches TRBD1 (5 bases). The V gene's germline CDR1 is MNHEY and CDR2 SMNVEV (reference sequence). Deletions cut 3 bases from V and 6 bases from J, with 12 bases between. The CDR3 sequence is 14 residues long.

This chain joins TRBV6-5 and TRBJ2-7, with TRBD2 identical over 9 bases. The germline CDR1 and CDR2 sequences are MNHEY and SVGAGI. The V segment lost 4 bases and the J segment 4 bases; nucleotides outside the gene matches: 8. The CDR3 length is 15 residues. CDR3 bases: TGTGCCAGCAGTTCCCCGGGACTAGCTAGTTACGAGCAGTACTTC. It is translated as CASSSPGLASYEQYF.

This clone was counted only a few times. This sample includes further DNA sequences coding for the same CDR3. This CDR3 reads CASSFRQGSYEQYF. For the CDR3, the DNA is TGTGCCAGCAGTTTCCGACAGGGATCTTACGAGCAGTACTTC. The chain recombines TRBV6-5 with TRBJ2-7, with TRBD1 identical over 7 bases. With V trimmed by 4 bases and J by 4 bases, 7 bases remained unmatched. Germline lookup yields CDR1 MNHEY and CDR2 SVGAGI. This CDR3 is built from 14 residues.

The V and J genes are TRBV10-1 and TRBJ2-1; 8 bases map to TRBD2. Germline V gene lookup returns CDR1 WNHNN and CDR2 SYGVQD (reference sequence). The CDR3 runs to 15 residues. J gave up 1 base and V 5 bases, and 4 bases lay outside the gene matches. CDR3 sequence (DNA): TGCGCCAGCAGTCTCAGCGGGAGTTCCTACAATGAGCAGTTCTTC. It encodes CASSLSGSSYNEQFF.

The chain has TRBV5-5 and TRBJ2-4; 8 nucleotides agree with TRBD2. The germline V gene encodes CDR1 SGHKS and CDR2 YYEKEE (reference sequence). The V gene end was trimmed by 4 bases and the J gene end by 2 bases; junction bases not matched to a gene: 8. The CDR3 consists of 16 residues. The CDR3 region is CASSLPSGGTKNIQYF. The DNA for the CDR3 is TGTGCCAGCAGCCTTCCAAGCGGGGGAACCAAAAACATTCAGTACTTC.